These 21 T cell receptor beta chains came from one sample sequenced in a study of blood T cell repertoires in COVID-19. Assay used: immunoSEQ multiplex PCR; TCRdb lists only in-frame clones, some missing. Here the sample spans about 63,000 clones, 70% to 90% being singletons. The sequenced sample was PBMCs or T cells enriched from blood (not recorded which). These receptors were obtained from a woman in her 40s with acute COVID-19.

This clone was observed a few times. The chain is built from TRBV7-9 and TRBJ2-1, with TRBD2 matching 9 bases. Germline V gene lookup returns CDR1 SEHNR and CDR2 FQNEAQ (reference sequence). V was clipped by 5 bases and J by 2 bases; unmatched bases: 4. CDR3 length: 15 residues. CDR3 sequence reads: CASSPGGGAYNEQFF. The CDR3 DNA reads TGTGCCAGCAGCCCCGGCGGGGGGGCCTACAATGAGCAGTTCTTC.

J is TRBJ2-7 and V is TRBV6-2 or TRBV6-3, with a weak D call TRBD1 (5 bases). V lost 6 bases, J lost 3 bases, and 24 bases lay in between. The germline CDR1 and CDR2 sequences are MNHEY and SVGEGT. This CDR3 has 17 amino acids. This chain's CDR3 is CASSPIVGPRGIYEQYF. CDR3 in DNA: TGTGCCAGCAGCCCTATAGTCGGGCCTAGGGGAATCTACGAGCAGTACTTC.

The chain is built from TRBV18 and TRBJ1-2; 12 bases fit TRBD1. The CDR3 loop spans 15 amino acids. Germline V gene sequence: CDR1 KGHSH, CDR2 LQKENI. With 5 bases clipped from V and 8 bases from J, the junction kept 9 bases outside the gene matches. The CDR3 DNA reads TGTGCCAGCTCAGACCCGGGACAGGGGGCTCGAGGCTACACCTTC. Protein product: CASSDPGQGARGYTF.

The V call is TRBV28, the J call TRBJ1-6, with D tentatively TRBD1 (5 bases). V was cut by 7 bases and J by 7 bases, with 14 bases left in between. In germline, CDR1 is MDHEN, CDR2 SYDVKM. The CDR3 is made up of 14 amino acids. The DNA of the CDR3 is TGTGCCAGCACCCGGGGGGAAAGGAATTCACCCCTCCACTTT. It translates to CASTRGERNSPLHF.

This chain links TRBV7-2 with TRBJ1-3, with TRBD1 identical over 11 bases. This CDR3 spans 19 amino acids. With 6 bases clipped from V and 6 bases from J, the junction kept 19 bases outside the gene matches. CDR1 is SGHTA, CDR2 FQGNSA, per germline. CDR3 coding DNA: TGTGCCAGCAGTTTAACGCTCCCGACGGGACAGGGGGTTTTAAACACCATATATTTT. This sequence encodes CASSLTLPTGQGVLNTIYF.

The V and J genes are TRBV4-2 and TRBJ2-1; TRBD2 matches at 7 bases. Looked up from germline, CDR1 is LGHNA and CDR2 is YNFKEQ. The CDR3 contains 13 residues. With V trimmed by 4 bases and J by 13 bases, 10 bases remained unmatched. In DNA, the CDR3 is TGTGCCAGCAGCCTCCCACGGGACTACGTTCAGTTCTTC. Its protein is CASSLPRDYVQFF.

The chain employs TRBV11-2 and TRBJ1-4; 7 nucleotides match TRBD1. The CDR3 is 15 residues long. The V and J ends lost 1 base and 3 bases, in that order; junction bases with no gene match: 2. Germline CDR1 and CDR2: SGHAT and FQNNGV. In DNA form, the CDR3 reads TGTGCCAGCAGCTTAGGGCAGGGGGCTAATGAAAAACTGTTTTTT. Protein product: CASSLGQGANEKLFF.

V and J are TRBV6-5 and TRBJ1-1; the D is unclear. Germline loops: CDR1 MNHEY, CDR2 SVGAGI. This CDR3 has 15 amino acids. V lost 7 bases and J 1 base, leaving 16 bases between the germline ends. CDR3 protein: CASKEGPEANTEAFF. CDR3 DNA sequence: TGTGCCAGCAAGGAGGGTCCAGAAGCGAACACTGAAGCTTTCTTT.

About this clone: This specimen includes other DNA sequences encoding the same CDR3. The CDR3 DNA reads as TGCGCCAGCAGCTTGGCTGGACAGGGTTGGACTGAAGCTTTCTTT. This sequence encodes CASSLAGQGWTEAFF. The chain is built from TRBV5-1 and TRBJ1-1; TRBD1 aligns across 8 bases. From germline, CDR1 is SGHRS and CDR2 YFSETQ. J gave up 5 bases and V 0 bases, and 6 bases lay outside the gene matches. This CDR3 is built from 15 residues.

Note on this clone: The same CDR3 can be traced to other DNA sequences in this sample. The rearrangement uses TRBV14 and TRBJ1-3; D gene uncertain. Germline V gene sequence: CDR1 SGHDN, CDR2 FVKESK. The V end lost 4 bases, the J end lost 0 bases, and 7 bases lay between the germline ends. The CDR3 consists of 14 residues. The CDR3 loop reads CASSRESSGNTIYF. The DNA of the CDR3 is TGTGCCAGCAGCCGAGAGAGCTCTGGAAACACCATATATTTT.

This clone was observed a handful of times. The J gene is TRBJ1-1, the V gene TRBV12-3 or TRBV12-4, with a tentative D call TRBD1 (6 bases). The germline V and J ends were trimmed by 6 bases and 6 bases, with 14 bases remaining between them. The CDR3 length is 13 residues. In DNA form, the CDR3 reads TGTGCCAGCAGGCAACAGGGTGGAGCTGAAGCTTTCTTT. It yields the protein CASRQQGGAEAFF.

This chain joins TRBV7-9 and TRBJ1-5; maybe TRBD1 (6 bases). The germline gives CDR1 SEHNR, CDR2 FQNEAQ (reference sequence). Trimming cost V 4 bases and J 4 bases, with 8 bases left between them. This CDR3 comprises 13 residues. The CDR3 is CASSSDRNQPQHF. CDR3 DNA sequence: TGTGCCAGCAGCTCGGACAGAAATCAGCCCCAGCATTTT.

There are a few counts of this clone. The chain couples TRBV5-1 to TRBJ1-6; tentative D call: TRBD1 (5 bases). Germline CDR1 reads SGHRS; CDR2 reads YFSETQ. V dropped 0 bases and J dropped 5 bases, with 6 bases sitting between them. This CDR3 region has 14 residues. The CDR3 nucleotides are TGCGCCAGCAGCTTGGACAGGAATAATTCACCCCTCCACTTT. It specifies CASSLDRNNSPLHF.

This rearrangement joins TRBV28 to TRBJ2-1, with TRBD1 matching 9 bases. The CDR3 is 16 amino acids. Per the germline V gene, CDR1 is MDHEN and CDR2 is SYDVKM. V was pared by 5 bases and J by 2 bases, with 7 bases of the junction left unmatched. In nucleotides, the CDR3 is TGTGCCAGCAGTGTCTCGACAGGGGGGCCCTACAATGAGCAGTTCTTC. Its translation is CASSVSTGGPYNEQFF. Drawing the rest from reference TRBV28 and TRBJ2-1, the complete variable domain is DVKVTQSSRYLVKRTGEKVFLECVQDMDHENMFWYRQDPGLGLRLIYFSYDVKMKEKGDIPEGYSVSREKKERFSLILESASTNQTSMYLCASSVSTGGPYNEQFFGPGTRLTVL.

About this clone itself: The same CDR3 can be traced to other DNA sequences in this sample. The V and J genes are TRBV18 and TRBJ2-1; D may be TRBD2 (6 bases). CDR1 is KGHSH and CDR2 is LQKENI in the germline V gene. V lost 3 bases and J 2 bases, leaving 11 bases between the germline ends. This CDR3 has 15 residues. In DNA, the CDR3 is TGTGCCAGCTCACCCGAGGGACTGGCCTACAATGAGCAGTTCTTC. It codes for CASSPEGLAYNEQFF.

The J gene is TRBJ1-5, the V gene TRBV28; D is unclear. The CDR3 extends over 12 amino acids. V lost 11 bases, J lost 2 bases, and 10 bases lay in between. Looked up from germline, CDR1 is MDHEN and CDR2 is SYDVKM. CDR3 nucleotide sequence: TGTGCCTACTCCGGGGGCAATCAGCCCCAGCATTTT. Translation gives CAYSGGNQPQHF.

The rearrangement links TRBV5-4 to TRBJ2-7; 7 positions match TRBD2. CDR1 is SGHNT and CDR2 is YYREEE in the germline V gene (reference sequence). The CDR3 spans 15 residues. J lost 5 bases, V lost 0 bases, and 8 bases had no gene match. The CDR3 bases are TGTGCCAGCAGCTTGGGAGGGAGGGCGTTCCACGAGCAGTACTTC. Encoded protein: CASSLGGRAFHEQYF.

The chain links TRBV20-1 to TRBJ2-5, with TRBD1 identical over 8 bases. This CDR3 is built from 15 residues. Germline V gene data show CDR1 as DFQATT and CDR2 as SNEGSKA (reference sequence). The V segment lost 3 bases and the J segment 4 bases; nucleotides outside the gene matches: 10. The CDR3 reads CSASYGQGARETQYF. The CDR3 bases are TGCAGTGCTAGTTATGGTCAGGGGGCGCGAGAGACCCAGTACTTC.

The chain employs TRBV7-9 and TRBJ1-1; 7 nucleotides align to TRBD1. Germline CDR1 reads SEHNR; CDR2 reads FQNEAQ (reference sequence). There are 13 residues in the CDR3. The V segment lost 3 bases and the J segment 5 bases; nucleotides outside the gene matches: 3. CDR3 DNA sequence: TGTGCCAGCAGCTTTCCAGGGGGAACTGAAGCTTTCTTT. This encodes CASSFPGGTEAFF.

V gene TRBV7-3 combines with J gene TRBJ2-1, with D possibly TRBD2 on 7 matching bases. CDR1 SGHTA and CDR2 FQGTGA come from the germline V gene. Trimming took off 5 bases at V and 5 bases at J, with 16 bases between the two ends. The CDR3 runs 15 residues. CDR3 DNA: TGTGCCAGCAGCCAAGGGGGGGTCCCTCACAATGAGCAGTTCTTC. Translated, it gives CASSQGGVPHNEQFF.

The chain is built from TRBV5-4 and TRBJ1-2, with 8 bases aligning to TRBD1. Germline CDR1 SGHNT, CDR2 YYREEE (reference sequence). The CDR3 is 16 residues long. The ends lost 4 bases at V and 7 bases at J; junction bases unmatched: 15. Here the CDR3 reads CASSPGQALTVRGYTF. Written as DNA, the CDR3 is TGTGCCAGCAGCCCGGGACAGGCTTTAACCGTGCGTGGCTACACCTTC.